This entry is about one TCR beta chain. What antigen it recognizes has not been identified. This sample stems from a study of human CD8 memory T cell subsets (TCRdb year 2020). Notes on the research overall: TCRbeta repertoires of stem-like (TSTEM), progenitor exhausted-like (TPEX) and effector memory CD8+ T cell subsets were compared to assess their clonal relationships. TCRbeta repertoires were obtained from TSTEM, TPEX and effector memory subsets contributed by each of about 6 donors.

Taken from cysteine to phenylalanine, the CDR3 has 15 residues. Only the protein sequence is given. For CDR1 and CDR2, the germline V gene lists MDHEN and SYDVKM. What the research found in general, with its limitations: Clonotypes were shared with effector memory cells by both stem-like subsets, but only minimal overlap was found between TSTEM and TPEX repertoires, suggesting distinct antigen spectra. Only TCRbeta chains were sequenced, and the repertoire comparisons were based on over five donors and tested using paired t-tests with Bonferroni correction. Based on Chao1 estimates, TSTEM subsets appeared to have greater repertoire diversity than TPEX subsets, which may reflect a broader range of specificities. Similarly high normalized Shannon-Wiener diversity was shown by TSTEM and TPEX subsets, whereas comparatively lower diversity was seen in effector memory subsets.

Density gradient separation was used to isolate peripheral blood mononuclear cells from buffy coats of healthy donors. Negative magnetic separation using EasySep or MojoSort CD8+ T cell isolation kits was how the study enriched total CD8+ T cells. An RNeasy Mini Kit was used to extract total RNA from duplicate vials of around 150,000 sorted CD8+ T cells per subset. The PBMCs were used either fresh or after being cryopreserved in fetal bovine serum with roughly 10% DMSO. CD8+ T cell subsets were sorted to purity by fluorescence-activated cell sorting on a FACSAria III. Sequencing took place on a NextSeq 550. A Human TCR Profiling Kit was used to prepare UMI-labeled 5' RACE TCRbeta libraries. Every TCRbeta library was prepared in parallel with an identical number of PCR cycles. The original methods were these. The number of functional CDR3beta clonotypes in each TCRbeta library ranged from about 3,000 to 20,000. MIGEC 1.2.9 was used for UMI extraction and consensus assembly, with at least three reads per UMI being required. In-frame CDR3beta repertoires were extracted with MiXCR 3.0.3. Each sample was downsampled to 42,000 randomly selected UMIs before diversity metrics were calculated in VDJtools 1.2.1. For the top 3,000 clones of each sample pair, the repertoire overlap metrics D, R and F2 were calculated in VDJtools. TCRdb reprocessed the reads and assigns one entry to each CDR3 protein sequence, leaving out DNA. Here the V and J calls rest on TCRdb's processing, not on the authors' analysis. This sample's clone table shows approximately 5,400 distinct CDR3 sequences. The ten top clones hold about 35% of the sample.

The material sequenced was CD8+ effector memory T cells (TEM) sorted from PBMCs. The sample's cell subset or site label, decoded: effector memory CD8 T cells, CCR7- CD45RO+ CD95+. This chain is built from TRBV28 and TRBJ2-3. The source is a human donor in good health. The CDR3 here reads CASATVVSGADTQYF. With the rest looked up from the reference TRBV28 and TRBJ2-3 genes rather than sequenced, the full variable domain is DVKVTQSSRYLVKRTGEKVFLECVQDMDHENMFWYRQDPGLGLRLIYFSYDVKMKEKGDIPEGYSVSREKKERFSLILESASTNQTSMYLCASATVVSGADTQYFGPGTRLTVL.